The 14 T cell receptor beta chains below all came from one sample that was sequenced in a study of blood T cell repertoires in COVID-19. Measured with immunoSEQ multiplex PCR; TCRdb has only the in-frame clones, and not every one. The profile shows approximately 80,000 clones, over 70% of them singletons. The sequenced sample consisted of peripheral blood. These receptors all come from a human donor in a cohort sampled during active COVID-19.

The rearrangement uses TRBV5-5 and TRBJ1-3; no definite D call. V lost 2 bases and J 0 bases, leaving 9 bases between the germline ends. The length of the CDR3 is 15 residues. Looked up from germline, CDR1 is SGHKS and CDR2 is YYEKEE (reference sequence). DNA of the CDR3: TGTGCCAGCAGCTTTTGGAGCTTCTCTGGAAACACCATATATTTT. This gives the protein CASSFWSFSGNTIYF.

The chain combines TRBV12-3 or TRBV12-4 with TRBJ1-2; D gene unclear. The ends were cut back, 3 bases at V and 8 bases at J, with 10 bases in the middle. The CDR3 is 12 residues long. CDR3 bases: TGTGCCAGCAGTTTTCGGGGAGGGGGCTACACCTTC. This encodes CASSFRGGGYTF.

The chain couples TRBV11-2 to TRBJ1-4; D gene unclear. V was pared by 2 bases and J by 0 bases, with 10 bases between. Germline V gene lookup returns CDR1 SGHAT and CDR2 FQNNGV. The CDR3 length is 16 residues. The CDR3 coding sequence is TGTGCCAGCAGCTTAAATATGCCAGCAACTAATGAAAAACTGTTTTTT. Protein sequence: CASSLNMPATNEKLFF.

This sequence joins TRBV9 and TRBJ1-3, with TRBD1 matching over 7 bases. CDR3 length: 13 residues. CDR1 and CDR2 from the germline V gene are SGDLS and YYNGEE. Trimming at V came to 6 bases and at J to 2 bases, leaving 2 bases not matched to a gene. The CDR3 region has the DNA TGTGCCAGCACCGGGACAGCTGGAAACACCATATATTTT. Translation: CASTGTAGNTIYF.

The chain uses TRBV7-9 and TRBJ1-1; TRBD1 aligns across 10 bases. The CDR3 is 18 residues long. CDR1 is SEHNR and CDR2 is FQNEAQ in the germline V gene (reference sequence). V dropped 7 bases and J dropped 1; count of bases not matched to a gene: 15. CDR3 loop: CASINRFPDRGENTEAFF. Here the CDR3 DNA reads TGTGCCAGCATCAATAGGTTTCCGGACAGGGGGGAGAACACTGAAGCTTTCTTT.

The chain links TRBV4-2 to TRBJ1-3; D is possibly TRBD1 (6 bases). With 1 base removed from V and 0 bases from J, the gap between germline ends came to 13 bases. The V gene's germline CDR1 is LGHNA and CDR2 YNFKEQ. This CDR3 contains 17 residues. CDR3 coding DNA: TGTGCCAGCAGCCAAGCGGGACAAGTTTTCTCTGGAAACACCATATATTTT. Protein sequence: CASSQAGQVFSGNTIYF.

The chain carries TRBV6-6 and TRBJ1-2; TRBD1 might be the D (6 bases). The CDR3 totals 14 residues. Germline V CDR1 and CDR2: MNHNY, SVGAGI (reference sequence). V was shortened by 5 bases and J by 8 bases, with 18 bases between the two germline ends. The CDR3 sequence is CASSHTGTKRGYTF. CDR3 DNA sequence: TGTGCCAGCAGTCACACCGGGACAAAGAGGGGCTACACCTTC.

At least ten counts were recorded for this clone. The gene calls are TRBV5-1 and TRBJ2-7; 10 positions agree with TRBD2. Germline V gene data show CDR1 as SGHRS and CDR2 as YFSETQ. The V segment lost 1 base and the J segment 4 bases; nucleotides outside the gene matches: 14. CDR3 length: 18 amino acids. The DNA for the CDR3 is TGCGCCAGCAGCTTGCCCTCGGGGGAGCGGGAGGGCCGATACGAGCAGTACGTC. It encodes CASSLPSGEREGRYEQYV.

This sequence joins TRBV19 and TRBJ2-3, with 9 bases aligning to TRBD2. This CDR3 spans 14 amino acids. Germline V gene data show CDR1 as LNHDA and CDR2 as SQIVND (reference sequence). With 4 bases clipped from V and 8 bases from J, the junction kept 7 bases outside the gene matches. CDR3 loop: CASSTQTSGGTQYF. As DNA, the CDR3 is TGTGCCAGTAGTACCCAGACTAGCGGTGGTACGCAGTATTTT.

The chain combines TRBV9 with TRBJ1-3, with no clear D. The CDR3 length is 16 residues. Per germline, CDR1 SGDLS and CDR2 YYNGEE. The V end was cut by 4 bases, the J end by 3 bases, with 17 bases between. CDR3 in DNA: TGTGCCAGCAGCTGGAGTGGAGGGAAAGGTGGAAACACCATATATTTT. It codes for CASSWSGGKGGNTIYF.

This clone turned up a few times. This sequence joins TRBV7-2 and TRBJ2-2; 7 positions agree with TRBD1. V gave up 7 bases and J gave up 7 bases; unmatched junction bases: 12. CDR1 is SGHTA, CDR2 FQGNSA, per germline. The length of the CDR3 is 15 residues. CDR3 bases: TGTGCCAGCACAAGGTCAGGGGGATTGTTCGGGGAGCTGTTTTTT. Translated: CASTRSGGLFGELFF.

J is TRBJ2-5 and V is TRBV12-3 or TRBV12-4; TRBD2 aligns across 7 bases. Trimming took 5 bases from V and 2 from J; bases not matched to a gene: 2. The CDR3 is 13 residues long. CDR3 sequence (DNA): TGTGCCAGCAGTCTCGGGGGGCAAGAGACCCAGTACTTC. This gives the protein CASSLGGQETQYF.

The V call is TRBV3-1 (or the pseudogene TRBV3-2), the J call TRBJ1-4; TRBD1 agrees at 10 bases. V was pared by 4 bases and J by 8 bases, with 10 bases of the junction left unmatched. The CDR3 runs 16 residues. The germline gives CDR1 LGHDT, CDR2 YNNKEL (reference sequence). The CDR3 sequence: CASSPSLTGGGEKLFF. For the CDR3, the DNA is TGTGCCAGCAGCCCCTCCCTGACAGGGGGCGGCGAAAAACTGTTTTTT.

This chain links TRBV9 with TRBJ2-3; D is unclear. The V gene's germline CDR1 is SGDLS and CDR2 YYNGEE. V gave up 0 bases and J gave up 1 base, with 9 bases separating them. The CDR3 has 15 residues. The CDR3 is CASSVEGVGTDTQYF. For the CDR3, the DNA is TGTGCCAGCAGCGTAGAAGGAGTTGGCACAGATACGCAGTATTTT.